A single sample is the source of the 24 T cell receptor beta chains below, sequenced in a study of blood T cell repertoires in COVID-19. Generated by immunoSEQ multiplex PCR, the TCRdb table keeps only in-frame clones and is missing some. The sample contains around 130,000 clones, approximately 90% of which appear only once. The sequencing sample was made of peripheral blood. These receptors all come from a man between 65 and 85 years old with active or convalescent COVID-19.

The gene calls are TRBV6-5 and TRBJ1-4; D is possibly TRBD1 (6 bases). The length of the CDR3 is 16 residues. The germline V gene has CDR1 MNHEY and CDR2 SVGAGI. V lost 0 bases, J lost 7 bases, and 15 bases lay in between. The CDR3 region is CASSYSSGERTEKLFF. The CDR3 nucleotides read TGTGCCAGCAGTTACTCTTCAGGGGAACGTACTGAAAAACTGTTTTTT.

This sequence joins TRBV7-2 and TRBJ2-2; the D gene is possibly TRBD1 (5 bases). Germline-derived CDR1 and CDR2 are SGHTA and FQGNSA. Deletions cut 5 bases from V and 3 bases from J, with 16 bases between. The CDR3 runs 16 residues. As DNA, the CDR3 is TGTGCCAGCAGCCCCCGACAGACAGTTCACACCGGGGAGCTGTTTTTT. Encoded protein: CASSPRQTVHTGELFF.

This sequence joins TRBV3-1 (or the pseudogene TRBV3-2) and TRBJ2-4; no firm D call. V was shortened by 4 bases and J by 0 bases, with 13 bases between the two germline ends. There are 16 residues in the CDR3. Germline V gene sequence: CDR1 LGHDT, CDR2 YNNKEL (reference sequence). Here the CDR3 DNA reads TGTGCCAGCAGCCCCCCCTCGGGTCTAGCCAAAAACATTCAGTACTTC. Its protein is CASSPPSGLAKNIQYF.

The CDR3 DNA reads TGTGCCAGCAGCTTATCGAACAGGGGGAAGACTGAAGCTTTCTTT. Its translation is CASSLSNRGKTEAFF. The V and J genes are TRBV11-2 and TRBJ1-1; 8 nucleotides align to TRBD1. The V gene end was trimmed by 2 bases and the J gene end by 5 bases; junction bases not matched to a gene: 7. Per germline, CDR1 SGHAT and CDR2 FQNNGV. The CDR3 has 15 amino acids.

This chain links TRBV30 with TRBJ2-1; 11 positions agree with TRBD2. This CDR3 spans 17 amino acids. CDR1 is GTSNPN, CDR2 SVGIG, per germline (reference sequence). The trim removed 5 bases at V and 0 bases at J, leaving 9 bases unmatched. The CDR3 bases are TGTGCCTGGGGGACTAGCGGCAACCCCAGCTCCTACAATGAGCAGTTCTTC. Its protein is CAWGTSGNPSSYNEQFF.

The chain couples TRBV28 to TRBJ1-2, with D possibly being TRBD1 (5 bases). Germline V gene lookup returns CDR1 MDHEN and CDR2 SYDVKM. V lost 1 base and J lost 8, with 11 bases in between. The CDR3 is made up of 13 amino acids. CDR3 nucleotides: TGTGCCAGCAGTTTATACGCAGGGTTGGGCTACACCTTC. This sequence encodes CASSLYAGLGYTF.

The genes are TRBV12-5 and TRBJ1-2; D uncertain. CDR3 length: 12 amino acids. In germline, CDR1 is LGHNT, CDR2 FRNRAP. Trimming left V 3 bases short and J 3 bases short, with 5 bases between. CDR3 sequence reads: CASGFGDYGYTF. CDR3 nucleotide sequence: TGTGCTAGTGGTTTCGGGGACTATGGCTACACCTTC.

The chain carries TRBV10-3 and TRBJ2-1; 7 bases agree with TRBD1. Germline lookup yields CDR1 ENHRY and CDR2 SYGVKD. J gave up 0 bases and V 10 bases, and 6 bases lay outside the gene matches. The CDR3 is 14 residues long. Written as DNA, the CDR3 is TGTGCCACCGGCAGGGGGAGCTCCTACAATGAGCAGTTCTTC. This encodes CATGRGSSYNEQFF.

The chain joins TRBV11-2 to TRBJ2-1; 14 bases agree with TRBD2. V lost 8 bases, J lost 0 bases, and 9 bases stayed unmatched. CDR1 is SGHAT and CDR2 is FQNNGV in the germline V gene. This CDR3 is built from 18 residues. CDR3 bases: TGTGCCAGCGCCGGGACTAGCGGGAGTGGGGGCTCCTACAATGAGCAGTTCTTC. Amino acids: CASAGTSGSGGSYNEQFF. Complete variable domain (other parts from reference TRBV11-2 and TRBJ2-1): EAGVAQSPRYKIIEKRQSVAFWCNPISGHATLYWYQQILGQGPKLLIQFQNNGVVDDSQLPKDRFSAERLKGVDSTLKIQPAKLEDSAVYLCASAGTSGSGGSYNEQFFGPGTRLTVL.

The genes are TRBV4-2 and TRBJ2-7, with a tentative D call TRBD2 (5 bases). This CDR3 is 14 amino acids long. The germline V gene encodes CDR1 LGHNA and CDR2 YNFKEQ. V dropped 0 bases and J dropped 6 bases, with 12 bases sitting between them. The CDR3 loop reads CASSQDRVGSEQYF. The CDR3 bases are TGTGCCAGCAGCCAAGATCGGGTGGGGAGCGAGCAGTACTTC.

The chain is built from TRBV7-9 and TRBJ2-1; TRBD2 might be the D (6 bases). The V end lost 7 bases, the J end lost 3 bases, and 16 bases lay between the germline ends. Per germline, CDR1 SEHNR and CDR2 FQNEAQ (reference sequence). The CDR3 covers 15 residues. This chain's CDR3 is CASTRTTGGYNEQFF. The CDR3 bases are TGTGCCAGCACCCGGACCACCGGGGGCTACAATGAGCAGTTCTTC.

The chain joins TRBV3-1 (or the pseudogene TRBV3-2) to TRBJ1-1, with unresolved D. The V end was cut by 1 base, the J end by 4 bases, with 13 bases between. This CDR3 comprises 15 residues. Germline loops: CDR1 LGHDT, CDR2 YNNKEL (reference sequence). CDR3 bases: TGTGCCAGCAGCCAAGGGTACGGGGTTACCACTGAAGCTTTCTTT. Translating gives CASSQGYGVTTEAFF.

The CDR3 sequence is CASSPDDLGGPYGYTF. The CDR3 DNA sequence: TGTGCCAGCAGCCCTGACGACCTAGGGGGCCCTTATGGCTACACCTTC. The chain uses TRBV3-1 (or the pseudogene TRBV3-2) and TRBJ1-2; 7 bases line up with TRBD1. V trimming: 4 bases; J trimming: 5 bases; junction bases outside the gene matches: 13. This CDR3 spans 16 amino acids. Germline CDR1 LGHDT, CDR2 YNNKEL (reference sequence).

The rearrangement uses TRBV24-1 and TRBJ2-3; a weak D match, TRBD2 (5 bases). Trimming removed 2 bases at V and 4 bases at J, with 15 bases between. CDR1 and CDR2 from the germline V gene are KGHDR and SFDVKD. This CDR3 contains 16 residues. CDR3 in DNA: TGTGCCACCAGTGATTCGGACTGGATAAGCGCAGATACGCAGTATTTT. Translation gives CATSDSDWISADTQYF.

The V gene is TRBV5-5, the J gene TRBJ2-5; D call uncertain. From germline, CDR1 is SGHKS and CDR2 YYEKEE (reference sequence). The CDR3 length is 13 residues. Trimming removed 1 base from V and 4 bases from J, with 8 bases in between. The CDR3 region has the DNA TGTGCCAGCAGCTTGCAACAGACAGAGACCCAGTACTTC. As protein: CASSLQQTETQYF.

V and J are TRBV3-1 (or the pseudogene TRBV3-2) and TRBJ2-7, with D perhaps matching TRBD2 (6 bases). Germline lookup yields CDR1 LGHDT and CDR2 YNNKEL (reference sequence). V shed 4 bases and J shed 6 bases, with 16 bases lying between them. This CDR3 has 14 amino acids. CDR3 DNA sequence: TGTGCCAGCAGCCGCCCACGGGGGTTGGGCGAGCAGTACTTC. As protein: CASSRPRGLGEQYF.

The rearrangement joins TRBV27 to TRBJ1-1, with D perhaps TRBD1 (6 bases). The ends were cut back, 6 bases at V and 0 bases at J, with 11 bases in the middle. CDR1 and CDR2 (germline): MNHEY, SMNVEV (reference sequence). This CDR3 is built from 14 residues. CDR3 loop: CASSQDRLNTEAFF. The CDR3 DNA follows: TGTGCCAGCAGCCAAGACAGGCTGAACACTGAAGCTTTCTTT.

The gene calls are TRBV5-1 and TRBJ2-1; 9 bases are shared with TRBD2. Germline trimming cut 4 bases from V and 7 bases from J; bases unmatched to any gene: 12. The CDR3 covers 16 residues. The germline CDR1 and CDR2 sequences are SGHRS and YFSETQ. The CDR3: CASSITGTSNLNEQFF. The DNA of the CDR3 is TGCGCCAGCAGCATCACCGGGACTAGCAATCTGAATGAGCAGTTCTTC.

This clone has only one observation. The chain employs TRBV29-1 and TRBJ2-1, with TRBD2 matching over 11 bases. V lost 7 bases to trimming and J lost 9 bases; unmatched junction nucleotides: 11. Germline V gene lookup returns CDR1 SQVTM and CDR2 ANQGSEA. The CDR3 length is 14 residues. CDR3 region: CSARVTSGRFEQFF. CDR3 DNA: TGCAGCGCCCGAGTAACTAGCGGGAGATTTGAGCAGTTCTTC.

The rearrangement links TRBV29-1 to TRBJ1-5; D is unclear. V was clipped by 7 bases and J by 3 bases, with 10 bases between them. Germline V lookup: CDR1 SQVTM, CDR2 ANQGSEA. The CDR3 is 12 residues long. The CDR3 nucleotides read TGCAGCGCCCACACCCCCAATCAGCCCCAGCATTTT. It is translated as CSAHTPNQPQHF.

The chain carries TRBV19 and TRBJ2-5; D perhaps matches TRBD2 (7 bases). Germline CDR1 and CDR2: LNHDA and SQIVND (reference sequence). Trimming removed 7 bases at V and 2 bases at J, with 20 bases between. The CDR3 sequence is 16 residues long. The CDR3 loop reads CASTRGAQGLQETQYF. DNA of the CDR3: TGTGCCAGTACCCGGGGGGCGCAGGGCCTTCAAGAGACCCAGTACTTC.

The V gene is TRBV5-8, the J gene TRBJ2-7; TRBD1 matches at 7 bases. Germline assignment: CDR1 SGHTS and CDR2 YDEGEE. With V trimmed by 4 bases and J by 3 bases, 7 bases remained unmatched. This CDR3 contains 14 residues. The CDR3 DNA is TGTGCCAGCAGCCCAAGGGGGCTTATCTACGAGCAGTACTTC. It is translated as CASSPRGLIYEQYF.

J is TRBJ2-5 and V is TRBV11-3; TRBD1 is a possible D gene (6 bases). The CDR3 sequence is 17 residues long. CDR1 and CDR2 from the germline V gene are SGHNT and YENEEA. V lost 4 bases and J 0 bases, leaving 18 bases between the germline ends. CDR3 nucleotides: TGTGCCAGCAGCTCAAGCACAGGGAACAAGAACCAAGAGACCCAGTACTTC. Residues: CASSSSTGNKNQETQYF.

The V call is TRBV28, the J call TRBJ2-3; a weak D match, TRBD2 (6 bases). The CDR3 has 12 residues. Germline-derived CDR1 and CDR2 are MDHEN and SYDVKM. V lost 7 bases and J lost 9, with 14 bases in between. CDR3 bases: TGTGCCAGCAATGCCGGGAGTTGGACGCAGTATTTT. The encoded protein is CASNAGSWTQYF.